This T cell receptor beta chain was sequenced during a study of regulatory T cells in long-lasting Graves disease. This clonotype was recorded many times. This sample's time point: newly diagnosed GD, antithyroid drugs for less than 3 months. PBMCs were the source of the RNA used for TCR sequencing. Through Arm-PCR of CDR3 regions and iRepertoire HTBI primers, TCR beta libraries were built. TCRdb reprocessed the multiplex PCR reads via MiXCR and lists one record per CDR3 protein. The sample yields 300,000 to 400,000 distinct CDR3 sequences, 18% seen once. The CDR3 loop spans 18 amino acids. With 4 bases clipped from V and 4 bases from J, the junction kept 6 bases outside the gene matches. Germline assignment: CDR1 MNHEY and CDR2 SMNVEV (reference sequence).

This chain uses TRBV27 with TRBJ2-2; 16 bases align to TRBD2. This receptor was taken from a female donor with Graves disease. The specimen comprised peripheral blood mononuclear cells (PBMCs), sampled at new diagnosis, from a patient treated with antithyroid drugs. The CDR3 spells CASSSLGLAGGPTGELFF. The CDR3 nucleotides are TGTGCCAGCAGTTCCCTGGGACTAGCGGGAGGGCCCACCGGGGAGCTGTTTTTT.